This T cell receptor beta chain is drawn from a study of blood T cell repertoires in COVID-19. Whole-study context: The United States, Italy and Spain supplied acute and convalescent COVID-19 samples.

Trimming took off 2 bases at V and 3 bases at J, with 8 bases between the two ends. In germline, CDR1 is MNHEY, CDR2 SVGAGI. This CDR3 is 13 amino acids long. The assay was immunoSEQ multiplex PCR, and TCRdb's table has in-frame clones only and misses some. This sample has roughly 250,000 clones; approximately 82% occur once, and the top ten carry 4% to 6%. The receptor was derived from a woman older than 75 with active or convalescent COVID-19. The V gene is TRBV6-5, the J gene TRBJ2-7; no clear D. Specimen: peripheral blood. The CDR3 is CASSYRSGYEQYF. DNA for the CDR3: TGTGCCAGCAGTTACCGTTCCGGCTACGAGCAGTACTTC.